This note documents a single T cell receptor (beta chain) sequence. Its antigen remains unidentified. The sample holds no much larger clone one base away, and base qualities are not on file. This sample is part of a study of Ad26.COV2.S vaccination and SARS-CoV-2 variants (dated by TCRdb to 2020 to 2023). Background for the entire study: Donors in the vaccine arm were drawn from COV1001, a phase I-IIa trial of Ad26.COV2.S in healthy adults that was multicentre, randomized, double-blind and placebo-controlled. Ad26.COV2.S was administered intramuscularly at 5 x 10^10 or 1 x 10^11 viral particles, either as a single shot or as two shots given 56 days apart. The specificity and breadth of SARS-CoV-2-reactive T cell receptors after Ad26.COV2.S vaccination were assessed by TCRbeta repertoire sequencing. A total of roughly 32 samples were included in the TCR-sequenced set, comprising some 20 Ad26.COV2.S vaccine recipients, 5 placebo recipients and 8 SARS-CoV-2 convalescent individuals. Trial participants were randomized into five groups of five: low-dose or high-dose Ad26.COV2.S given once or twice, or placebo on both occasions. Investigators did not know the trial group allocation while performing experiments and assessing outcomes.

Reading the label with the study, this specimen's treatment or condition is: 19 received Ad26.COV2.S at low or high dose, single or two shots; several received placebo; per-sample allocation not given. For vaccine and placebo recipients, repertoires were sequenced using samples collected on day 63 after the first injection. Cohort 1b enrolled 25 or so adults aged 18-55 years at a single site in Boston, USA, between 29 July and 7 August 2020. Ad26.COV2.S consisted of a replication-incompetent adenovirus type 26 vector by which a prefusion-stabilized SARS-CoV-2 spike protein from the original Wuhan strain was expressed. General study outcomes and caveats: The authors noted that total T cell responses may have been underestimated by the TCR breadth and depth analyses. Comparable non-spike TCR breadth was observed between vaccine and placebo recipients, consistent with only spike being contained in the vaccine. Substantial breadth of spike-specific CD8+ and CD4+ T cell responses was reported after vaccination. The study lacked the statistical power to compare responses across vaccine doses or regimens. Spike-specific TCR breadth was higher in Ad26.COV2.S recipients than in placebo recipients (P = 0.0014).

The immunoSEQ Assay was the method used to sequence TCRbeta CDR3 regions. After extraction, genomic DNA underwent amplification by bias-controlled multiplex PCR, followed by high-throughput sequencing. The original pipeline was this. To quantify the absolute abundance of each unique TCRbeta CDR3 region, sequences were collapsed and filtered. T cell fraction was estimated by normalizing TCRbeta template counts to usable DNA, with usable DNA measured through amplification of reference genes found in all nucleated cells. Repertoire TCRs were annotated as SARS-CoV-2-specific when V gene, CDR3 amino acid sequence and J gene were exactly matched to a known reactive TCR set. The reference SARS-CoV-2 TCR set was derived from MIRA and filtered for enrichment in COVID-19-positive ImmuneCODE repertoires, a step that removed public or cross-reactive TCRs. Drawing on the MIRA antigens, annotated TCRs were analysed further at the level of specific ORF or position within ORF. Breadth was defined as annotated unique rearrangements over total unique productive rearrangements; depth was the summed frequency of those rearrangements. Two-sided Wilcoxon rank-sum tests were used to compare TCR breadth between groups. Imported from immuneACCESS, the table was reduced by TCRdb to in-frame sequences with V and J called. These copies leave out some clones; in studies compared against another copy, an unresolved V gene accounts for under half, and the cause of the remainder is not known. The V and J calls and clone size were taken over from that table, and D and trimming were inferred from the DNA. The sample data list some 640,000 clones, and approximately 88% of these were observed just once. Approximately 1.5% of the sample rests with the top ten.

V is pared back by 1 base and J by 7 bases, with 8 bases lying between the germline termini. The CDR3 numbers 13 residues from cysteine through phenylalanine. The entry retains the CDR3 DNA only, 39 bases that are in frame from base 1. Reading the germline V gene gives CDR1 SGHVS and CDR2 FQNEAQ. Sequenced here: peripheral blood, sampled in a trial of Ad26.COV2.S vaccine versus placebo. The rearranged segments are TRBV7-8 and TRBJ1-3, with the D gene call left open. The receptor comes from a person aged 18-60 years who received the Ad26.COV2.S COVID-19 vaccine or a placebo. The DNA sequence is as follows: TGTGCCAGCAGCTTAGGTTTTCAGAACACCATATATTTT. Protein translation: CASSLGFQNTIYF.